This T cell receptor beta chain was obtained from a study of blood T cells in healthy people across ages. Using a J-beta primer mix together with a sample-barcoded 5' primer, a second PCR was run for roughly 6 to 12 cycles. Each CDR3 protein gets one entry after TCRdb re-called the 5' RACE reads with MiXCR. The sample carries around 1,800,000 distinct CDR3 sequences, roughly two fifths recorded once. Trimming stripped 2 bases from V and 11 bases from J, with 15 bases between. The germline V gene encodes CDR1 SGHTA and CDR2 FQGTGA. This CDR3 comprises 13 residues. Sequenced sample: blood. The TCR was taken from a human donor in good health. The chain carries TRBV7-3 and TRBJ1-1; D ambiguous. CDR3 loop: CASSLEAGGRAFF. CDR3 in DNA: TGTGCCAGCAGCTTAGAGGCGGGCGGAAGGGCTTTCTTT.